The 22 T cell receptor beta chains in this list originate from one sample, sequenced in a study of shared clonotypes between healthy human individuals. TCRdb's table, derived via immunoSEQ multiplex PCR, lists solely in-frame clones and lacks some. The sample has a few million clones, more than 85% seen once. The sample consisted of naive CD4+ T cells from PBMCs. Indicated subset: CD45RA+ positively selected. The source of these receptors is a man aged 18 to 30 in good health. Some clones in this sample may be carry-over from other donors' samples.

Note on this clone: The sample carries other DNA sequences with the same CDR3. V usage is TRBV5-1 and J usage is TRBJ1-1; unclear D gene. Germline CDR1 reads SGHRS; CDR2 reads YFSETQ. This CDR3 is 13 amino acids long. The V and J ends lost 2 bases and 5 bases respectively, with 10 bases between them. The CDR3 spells CASSLVGSTEAFF. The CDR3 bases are TGCGCCAGCAGCTTAGTGGGGAGTACTGAAGCTTTCTTT.

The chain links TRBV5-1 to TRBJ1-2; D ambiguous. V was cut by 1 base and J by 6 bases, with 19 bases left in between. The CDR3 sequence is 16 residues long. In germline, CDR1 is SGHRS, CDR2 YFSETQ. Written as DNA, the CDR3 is TGCGCCAGCAGCTTGAGCCTCGGTAATCAAGTGCATGGCTACACCTTC. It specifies CASSLSLGNQVHGYTF.

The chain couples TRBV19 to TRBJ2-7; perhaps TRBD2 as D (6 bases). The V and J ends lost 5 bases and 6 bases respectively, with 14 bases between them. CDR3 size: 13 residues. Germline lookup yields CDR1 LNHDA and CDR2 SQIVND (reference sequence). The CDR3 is CASSYILALEQYF. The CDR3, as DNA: TGTGCCAGTAGTTACATACTAGCTCTCGAGCAGTACTTC.

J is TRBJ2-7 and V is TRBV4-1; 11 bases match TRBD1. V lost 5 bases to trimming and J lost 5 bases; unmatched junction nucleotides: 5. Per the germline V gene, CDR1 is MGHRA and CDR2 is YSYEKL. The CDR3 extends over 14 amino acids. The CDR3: CASSSGTGGNEQYF. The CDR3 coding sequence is TGCGCCAGCAGCTCGGGGACAGGGGGTAACGAGCAGTACTTC.

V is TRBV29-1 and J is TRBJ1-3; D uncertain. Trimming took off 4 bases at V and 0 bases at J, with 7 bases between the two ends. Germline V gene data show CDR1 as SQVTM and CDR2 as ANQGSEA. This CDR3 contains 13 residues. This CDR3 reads CSVVVGSGNTIYF. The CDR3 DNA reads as TGCAGCGTTGTTGTTGGCTCTGGAAACACCATATATTTT.

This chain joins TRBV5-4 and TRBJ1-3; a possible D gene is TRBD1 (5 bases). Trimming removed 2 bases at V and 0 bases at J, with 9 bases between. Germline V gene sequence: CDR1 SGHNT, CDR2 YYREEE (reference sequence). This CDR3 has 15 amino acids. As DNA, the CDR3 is TGTGCCAGCAGCTTTCCAGGGACCTCTGGAAACACCATATATTTT. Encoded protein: CASSFPGTSGNTIYF.

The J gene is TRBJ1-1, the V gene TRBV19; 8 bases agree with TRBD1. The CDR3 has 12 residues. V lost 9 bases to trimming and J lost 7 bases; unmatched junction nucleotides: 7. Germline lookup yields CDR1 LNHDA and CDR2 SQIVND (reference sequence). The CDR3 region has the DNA TGTGCCAGCGAGACAGGGGCTAATGAAGCTTTCTTT. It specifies CASETGANEAFF.

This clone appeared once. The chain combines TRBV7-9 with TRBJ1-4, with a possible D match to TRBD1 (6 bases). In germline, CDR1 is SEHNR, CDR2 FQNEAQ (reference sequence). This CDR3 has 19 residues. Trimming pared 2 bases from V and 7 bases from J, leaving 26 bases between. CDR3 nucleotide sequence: TGTGCCAGCAGCTTATTGTCTTCAGGGACAACCGTCTGGGGTGAAAAACTGTTTTTT. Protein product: CASSLLSSGTTVWGEKLFF.

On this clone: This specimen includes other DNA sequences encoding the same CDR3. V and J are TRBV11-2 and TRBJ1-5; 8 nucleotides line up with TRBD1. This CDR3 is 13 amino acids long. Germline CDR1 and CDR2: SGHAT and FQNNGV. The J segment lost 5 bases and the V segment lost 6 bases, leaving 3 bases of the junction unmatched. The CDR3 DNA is TGTGCCAGCAGTCTGACAGGGGATCAGCCCCAGCATTTT. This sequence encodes CASSLTGDQPQHF. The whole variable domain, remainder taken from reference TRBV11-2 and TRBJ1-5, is EAGVAQSPRYKIIEKRQSVAFWCNPISGHATLYWYQQILGQGPKLLIQFQNNGVVDDSQLPKDRFSAERLKGVDSTLKIQPAKLEDSAVYLCASSLTGDQPQHFGDGTRLSIL.

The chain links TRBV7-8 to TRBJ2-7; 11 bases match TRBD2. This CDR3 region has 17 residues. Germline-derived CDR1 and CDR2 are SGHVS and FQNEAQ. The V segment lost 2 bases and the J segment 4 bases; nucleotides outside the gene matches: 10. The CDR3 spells CASSLQLAGVSRYEQYF. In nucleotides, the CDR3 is TGTGCCAGCAGCTTACAACTAGCGGGAGTAAGTCGGTACGAGCAGTACTTC. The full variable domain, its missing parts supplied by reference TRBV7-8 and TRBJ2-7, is GAGVSQSPRYKVAKRGQDVALRCDPISGHVSLFWYQQALGQGPEFLTYFQNEAQLDKSGLPSDRFFAERPEGSVSTLKIQRTQQEDSAVYLCASSLQLAGVSRYEQYFGPGTRLTVT.

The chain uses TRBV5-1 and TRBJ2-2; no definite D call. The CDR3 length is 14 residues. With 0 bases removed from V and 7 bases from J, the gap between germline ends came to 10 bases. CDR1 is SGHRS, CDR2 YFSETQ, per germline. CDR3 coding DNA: TGCGCCAGCAGCTTGGGCCTTAGCATCGGGGAGCTGTTTTTT. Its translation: CASSLGLSIGELFF.

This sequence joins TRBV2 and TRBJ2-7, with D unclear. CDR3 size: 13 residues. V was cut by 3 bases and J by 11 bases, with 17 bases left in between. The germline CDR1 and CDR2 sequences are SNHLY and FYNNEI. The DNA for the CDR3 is TGTGCCAGCAGTGATAATATTAGTCGGGCGAAGTACTTC. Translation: CASSDNISRAKYF. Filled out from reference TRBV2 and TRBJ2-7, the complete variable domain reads EPEVTQTPSHQVTQMGQEVILRCVPISNHLYFYWYRQILGQKVEFLVSFYNNEISEKSEIFDDQFSVERPDGSNFTLKIRSTKLEDSAMYFCASSDNISRAKYFGPGTRLTVT.

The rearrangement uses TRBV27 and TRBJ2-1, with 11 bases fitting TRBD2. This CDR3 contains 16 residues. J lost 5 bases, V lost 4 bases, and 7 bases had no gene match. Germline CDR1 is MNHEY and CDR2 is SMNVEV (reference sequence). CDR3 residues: CASSWGMTSGNNEQFF. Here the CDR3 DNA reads TGTGCCAGCAGTTGGGGAATGACTAGCGGGAACAATGAGCAGTTCTTC.

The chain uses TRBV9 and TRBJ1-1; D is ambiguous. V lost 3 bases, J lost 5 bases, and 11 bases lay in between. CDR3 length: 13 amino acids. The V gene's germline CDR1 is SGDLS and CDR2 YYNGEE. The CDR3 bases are TGTGCCAGCAGCGCCGGGGTACGGACTGAAGCTTTCTTT. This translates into CASSAGVRTEAFF.

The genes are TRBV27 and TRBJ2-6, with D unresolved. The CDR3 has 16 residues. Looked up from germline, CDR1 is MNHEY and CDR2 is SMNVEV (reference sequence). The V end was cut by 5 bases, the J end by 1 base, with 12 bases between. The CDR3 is CASSLMDPSGANVLTF. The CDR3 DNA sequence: TGTGCCAGCAGTCTCATGGACCCGTCTGGGGCCAACGTCCTGACTTTC.

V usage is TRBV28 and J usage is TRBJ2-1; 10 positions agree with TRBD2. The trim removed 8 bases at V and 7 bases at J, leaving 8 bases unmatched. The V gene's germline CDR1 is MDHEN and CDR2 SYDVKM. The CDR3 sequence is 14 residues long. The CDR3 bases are TGTGCCAGCGTTCGGAGCGGGAGGGTTAATGAGCAGTTCTTC. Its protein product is CASVRSGRVNEQFF. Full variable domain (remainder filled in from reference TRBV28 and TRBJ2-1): DVKVTQSSRYLVKRTGEKVFLECVQDMDHENMFWYRQDPGLGLRLIYFSYDVKMKEKGDIPEGYSVSREKKERFSLILESASTNQTSMYLCASVRSGRVNEQFFGPGTRLTVL.

In DNA, the CDR3 is TGTGCCAGCAGCTACACGGGGGGTGAAAAACTGTTTTTT. Translated: CASSYTGGEKLFF. This rearrangement joins TRBV7-9 to TRBJ1-4; a weak D match, TRBD1 (5 bases). The germline V gene encodes CDR1 SEHNR and CDR2 FQNEAQ (reference sequence). V lost 4 bases and J 7 bases, leaving 10 bases between the germline ends. The CDR3 runs to 13 residues.

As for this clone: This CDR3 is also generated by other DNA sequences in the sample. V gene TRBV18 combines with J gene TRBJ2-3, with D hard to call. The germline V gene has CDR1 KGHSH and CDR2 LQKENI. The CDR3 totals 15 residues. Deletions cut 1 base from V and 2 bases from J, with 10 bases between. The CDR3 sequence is CASSPRSGLTDTQYF. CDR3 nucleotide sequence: TGTGCCAGCTCACCACGATCAGGTCTCACAGATACGCAGTATTTT.

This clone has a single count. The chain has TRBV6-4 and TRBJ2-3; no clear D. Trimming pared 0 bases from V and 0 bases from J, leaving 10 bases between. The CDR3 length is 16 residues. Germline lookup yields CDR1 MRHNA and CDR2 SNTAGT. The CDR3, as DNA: TGTGCCAGCAGTGACTCGAGATGGGCTAGCACAGATACGCAGTATTTT. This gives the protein CASSDSRWASTDTQYF.

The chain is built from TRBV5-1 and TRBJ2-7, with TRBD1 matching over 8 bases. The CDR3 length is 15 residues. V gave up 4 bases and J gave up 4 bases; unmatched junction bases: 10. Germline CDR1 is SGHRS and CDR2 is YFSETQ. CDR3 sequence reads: CASSPGQGGLYEQYF. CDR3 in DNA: TGCGCCAGCAGCCCTGGACAGGGAGGTCTGTACGAGCAGTACTTC.

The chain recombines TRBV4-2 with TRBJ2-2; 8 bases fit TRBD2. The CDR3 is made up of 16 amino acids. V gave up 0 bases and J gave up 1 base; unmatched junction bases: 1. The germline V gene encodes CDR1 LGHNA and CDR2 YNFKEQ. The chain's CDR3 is CASSQEAGGNTGELFF. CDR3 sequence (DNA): TGTGCCAGCAGCCAAGAGGCGGGGGGGAACACCGGGGAGCTGTTTTTT.

CDR3 region: CASSPSWTGKDYGYTF. CDR3 DNA sequence: TGCGCCAGCAGTCCCTCCTGGACAGGGAAAGACTATGGCTACACCTTC. This chain connects TRBV23-1 to TRBJ1-2; 8 bases match TRBD1. TRBV23-1 has ORF status, its function being uncertain. V shed 4 bases, J shed 3 bases, and the junction held 10 bases outside the gene matches. This CDR3 has 16 residues.